Below, 3 T cell receptor beta chains from the same sample are listed, as sequenced in a study of blood T cell repertoires in COVID-19. The protocol was immunoSEQ multiplex PCR, while the TCRdb copy is restricted to in-frame clones and leaves out a portion. The repertoire has 150,000 to 200,000 clones, roughly four fifths of them found once; the top ten carry under 10%. The sequencing input was peripheral blood. The source of these receptors is a woman between 65 and 79 years old with COVID-19, enrolled during active disease.

The V call is TRBV3-1 (or the pseudogene TRBV3-2), the J call TRBJ2-1; 12 bases line up with TRBD2. There are 13 residues in the CDR3. The germline V gene has CDR1 LGHDT and CDR2 YNNKEL (reference sequence). The V segment lost 6 bases and the J segment 8 bases; nucleotides outside the gene matches: 2. CDR3 DNA sequence: TGTGCCAGCAGTCTAGCGGGAGGGTATGAGCAGTTCTTC. This codes for CASSLAGGYEQFF.

The rearrangement joins TRBV2 to TRBJ2-7; D is unclear. This CDR3 region has 12 residues. Germline CDR1 is SNHLY and CDR2 is FYNNEI. V was trimmed by 4 bases and J by 6 bases, leaving 10 bases between them. In DNA, the CDR3 is TGTGCCAGCAGTGTTGGTCGGGTCGAGCAGTACTTC. This codes for CASSVGRVEQYF.

J is TRBJ2-5 and V is TRBV24-1; the D gene is possibly TRBD1 (6 bases). The V and J ends lost 3 bases and 4 bases respectively, with 14 bases between them. The CDR3 covers 15 residues. Germline CDR1 reads KGHDR; CDR2 reads SFDVKD. The CDR3 loop is CATSDTGRGGETQYF. As DNA, the CDR3 is TGTGCCACCAGTGATACAGGTCGAGGGGGAGAGACCCAGTACTTC.